This T cell receptor (beta chain) was sequenced during a study of blood T cells in healthy people across ages. About the research overall: Per every two T cells, about one barcoded beta molecule was captured by template switching.

Overall study findings and caveats: The unknown donor CMV status may have confounded expanded clonotype changes. Age advanced and TCR beta diversity per million T cells fell, roughly linearly.

For this clonotype: The target antigen is unknown.

Drawn from each donor were roughly 10 milliliters of peripheral blood. Primers used in a second PCR of roughly 7 to 12 cycles were a sample-barcoded 5' primer and a J-beta primer mix. Each CDR3 protein gets one entry after TCRdb re-called the 5' RACE reads with MiXCR. This sample yields 1.5 million to 2 million distinct CDR3 sequences, of which almost 35% are seen a single time; roughly 12% belongs to the top ten. This TCR came from a woman aged 30 to 39 in good health. The material sequenced was blood.

Here the CDR3 reads CASSQTGPYYEQYF. For the CDR3, the DNA is TGTGCCAGCAGCCAGACAGGGCCATACTACGAGCAGTACTTC. The chain employs TRBV14 and TRBJ2-7; TRBD1 agrees at 7 bases. CDR3 length equals 14 residues. Trimming took 3 bases from V and 3 from J; bases not matched to a gene: 5. Germline assignment: CDR1 SGHDN and CDR2 FVKESK.